These 27 T cell receptor beta chains were sequenced from one sample in a study of blood T cell repertoires in COVID-19. Assay used: immunoSEQ multiplex PCR; TCRdb lists only in-frame clones, some missing. The sample holds about 110,000 clones, 85% seen once. The sample consisted of peripheral blood. The receptor source for this set is a human donor in a cohort sampled during active COVID-19.

The chain employs TRBV19 and TRBJ1-1; 7 positions match TRBD1. Germline V gene data show CDR1 as LNHDA and CDR2 as SQIVND (reference sequence). The CDR3 has 16 amino acids. Unmatched junction bases numbered 5, after V lost 1 base and J lost 0 bases. DNA of the CDR3: TGTGCCAGTAGTATAGGGGGACAGCGCCTGAACACTGAAGCTTTCTTT. It is translated as CASSIGGQRLNTEAFF.

This clone came up a few times. The genes are TRBV3-1 (or the pseudogene TRBV3-2) and TRBJ2-5; TRBD2 matches 13 bases. CDR3 size: 17 residues. Unmatched junction bases numbered 7, after V lost 1 base and J lost 5 bases. CDR1 and CDR2 (germline): LGHDT, YNNKEL (reference sequence). The CDR3 DNA reads as TGTGCCAGCAGCCAAGGACTAGCGGGGGGCCTAGGGGAGACCCAGTACTTC. Residues: CASSQGLAGGLGETQYF.

J is TRBJ1-1 and V is TRBV7-2; D remains ambiguous. Germline lookup yields CDR1 SGHTA and CDR2 FQGNSA. This CDR3 is built from 13 residues. V gave up 10 bases and J gave up 4 bases, with 16 bases separating them. CDR3 DNA: TGTGCCACCAGAGAGGCAGCCTCCACTGAAGCTTTCTTT. It translates to CATREAASTEAFF. The complete variable domain, with remaining parts taken from reference TRBV7-2 and TRBJ1-1, reads GAGVSQSPSNKVTEKGKDVELRCDPISGHTALYWYRQSLGQGLEFLIYFQGNSAPDKSGLPSDRFSAERTGGSVSTLTIQRTQQEDSAVYLCATREAASTEAFFGQGTRLTVV.

This clone was found a few times. This sequence joins TRBV30 and TRBJ1-4; 7 bases are shared with TRBD1. The CDR3 spans 15 residues. With 2 bases clipped from V and 8 bases from J, the junction kept 11 bases outside the gene matches. Germline V CDR1 and CDR2: GTSNPN, SVGIG (reference sequence). This chain's CDR3 is CAWSSRTGEGEKLFF. CDR3 bases: TGTGCCTGGAGTTCCAGGACAGGAGAGGGAGAAAAACTGTTTTTT.

The rearrangement joins TRBV28 to TRBJ1-2; 8 positions agree with TRBD1. The CDR3 has 15 residues. After removal of 4 bases from V and 5 bases from J, the junction contained 9 bases not matched to a gene. The germline gives CDR1 MDHEN, CDR2 SYDVKM. CDR3 DNA: TGTGCCAGCAGTTCGCCAGGACAGGGAGGATATGGCTACACCTTC. This translates into CASSSPGQGGYGYTF.

The gene calls are TRBV5-1 and TRBJ1-1; maybe TRBD1 (5 bases). Trimming left V 2 bases short and J 5 bases short, with 13 bases between. The CDR3 is made up of 14 amino acids. CDR1 and CDR2 (germline): SGHRS, YFSETQ. CDR3 in amino acids: CASSFSAGRTEAFF. As DNA, the CDR3 is TGCGCCAGCAGCTTTTCGGCAGGGAGGACTGAAGCTTTCTTT.

This clone was picked up one time. For the CDR3, the DNA is TGTGCCAGTAGAGCCGGGACAGACAATTCACCCCTCCACTTT. Amino acids: CASRAGTDNSPLHF. This chain connects TRBV19 to TRBJ1-6; the match to TRBD1 covers 7 bases. The CDR3 spans 14 residues. Germline assignment: CDR1 LNHDA and CDR2 SQIVND (reference sequence). The junction had 6 bases not matched to a gene; V was cut back by 6 bases and J by 7 bases.

CDR3 DNA: TGCAGCGTCTTCCCGGGAGGGGAAGCTTTCTTT. This gives the protein CSVFPGGEAFF. The rearrangement links TRBV29-1 to TRBJ1-1, with D hard to call. Looked up from germline, CDR1 is SQVTM and CDR2 is ANQGSEA. The ends were cut back, 6 bases at V and 8 bases at J, with 13 bases in the middle. The CDR3 length is 11 residues. Based on the CDR3 plus reference TRBV29-1 and TRBJ1-1, the full variable domain is SAVISQKPSRDICQRGTSLTIQCQVDSQVTMMFWYRQQPGQSLTLIATANQGSEATYESGFVIDKFPISRPNLTFSTLTVSNMSPEDSSIYLCSVFPGGEAFFGQGTRLTVV.

The chain recombines TRBV6-5 with TRBJ2-3; possibly TRBD1 for D (6 bases). Germline CDR1 MNHEY, CDR2 SVGAGI. The V and J ends lost 10 bases and 6 bases respectively, with 17 bases between them. The CDR3 has 13 residues. The CDR3: CATCRDTGDTQYF. In DNA form, the CDR3 reads TGTGCCACGTGCCGGGACACTGGGGATACGCAGTATTTT.

The V and J genes are TRBV7-2 and TRBJ2-7, with 11 nucleotides matching TRBD2. The ends lost 4 bases at V and 4 bases at J; junction bases unmatched: 3. CDR3 length: 14 residues. Germline V lookup: CDR1 SGHTA, CDR2 FQGNSA. The DNA of the CDR3 is TGTGCCAGCAGCTCGCGACTAGCGGGGTACGAGCAGTACTTC. It specifies CASSSRLAGYEQYF.

This sequence joins TRBV4-2 and TRBJ1-2; D perhaps matches TRBD1 (6 bases). With 0 bases removed from V and 3 bases from J, the gap between germline ends came to 11 bases. Per germline, CDR1 LGHNA and CDR2 YNFKEQ. CDR3 length: 15 amino acids. As DNA, the CDR3 is TGTGCCAGCAGCCAAGATACGGGGGGCTACTATGGCTACACCTTC. Protein product: CASSQDTGGYYGYTF.

The chain employs TRBV27 and TRBJ2-3; D not certain. The CDR3 has 15 residues. V was clipped by 1 base and J by 1 base, with 9 bases between them. Germline-derived CDR1 and CDR2 are MNHEY and SMNVEV (reference sequence). CDR3: CASSLWPPGTDTQYF. The CDR3 nucleotides read TGTGCCAGCAGTTTATGGCCCCCTGGCACAGATACGCAGTATTTT.

The rearrangement joins TRBV25-1 to TRBJ2-1; maybe TRBD2 (5 bases). V lost 5 bases to trimming and J lost 9 bases, with 17 bases between them. Germline values: CDR1 MGHDK, CDR2 SYGVNS. There are 14 residues in the CDR3. CDR3: CASSKPGRLSEQFF. The CDR3 nucleotides read TGTGCCAGCAGTAAACCGGGAAGACTTAGTGAGCAGTTCTTC.

The V call is TRBV3-1 (or the pseudogene TRBV3-2), the J call TRBJ2-5; D call uncertain. The germline V and J ends were trimmed by 2 bases and 4 bases, with 17 bases remaining between them. The CDR3 extends over 16 amino acids. Germline CDR1 LGHDT, CDR2 YNNKEL (reference sequence). CDR3 in amino acids: CASSQFLWSLGETQYF. DNA for the CDR3: TGTGCCAGCAGCCAATTCCTATGGTCCCTTGGAGAGACCCAGTACTTC.

The chain employs TRBV7-9 and TRBJ2-7; a weak D match, TRBD2 (7 bases). Germline CDR1 and CDR2: SEHNR and FQNEAQ (reference sequence). V lost 6 bases to trimming and J lost 2 bases, with 11 bases between them. The CDR3 length is 13 residues. The CDR3 DNA is TGTGCCAGCAGGGCGGGGGCCACCTACGAGCAGTACTTC. Its protein is CASRAGATYEQYF.

This chain uses TRBV12-3 or TRBV12-4 with TRBJ1-3; D is unclear. The V and J ends lost 4 bases and 0 bases respectively, with 4 bases between them. The CDR3 is 13 residues long. The CDR3 bases are TGTGCCAGCAGTTCTCCCTCTGGAAACACCATATATTTT. Translated: CASSSPSGNTIYF.

The rearrangement joins TRBV3-1 (or the pseudogene TRBV3-2) to TRBJ2-7, with 7 positions matching TRBD2. Trimming took 2 bases from V and 3 from J; bases not matched to a gene: 10. Germline CDR1 reads LGHDT; CDR2 reads YNNKEL (reference sequence). The CDR3 runs 16 residues. The CDR3 bases are TGTGCCAGCAGCCAATTTGGAGCGGGGCTGAACTACGAGCAGTACTTC. As protein: CASSQFGAGLNYEQYF.

About this clone: Other DNA sequences in the sample encode the same CDR3. CDR3 sequence (DNA): TGCGCCAGCAGCTTGCAGACAGGCTACAATGAGCAGTTCTTC. It yields the protein CASSLQTGYNEQFF. This chain connects TRBV5-1 to TRBJ2-1, with D maybe TRBD1 (6 bases). CDR1 is SGHRS, CDR2 YFSETQ, per germline. V lost 1 base and J 3 bases, leaving 8 bases between the germline ends. The CDR3 sequence is 14 residues long.

The chain recombines TRBV3-1 (or the pseudogene TRBV3-2) with TRBJ1-1, with D uncertain. CDR3 size: 15 residues. V gave up 1 base and J gave up 4 bases, with 13 bases separating them. Germline CDR1 is LGHDT and CDR2 is YNNKEL (reference sequence). In nucleotides, the CDR3 is TGTGCCAGCAGCCAAGTGGTCAGGCTTTTCACTGAAGCTTTCTTT. It encodes CASSQVVRLFTEAFF.

Remarks on this clone: The same CDR3 arises from other DNA sequences in this sample as well. The V gene is TRBV18, the J gene TRBJ1-1; D call uncertain. Trimming took off 3 bases at V and 1 base at J, with 9 bases between the two ends. Germline values: CDR1 KGHSH, CDR2 LQKENI. The CDR3 runs 14 residues. The CDR3 DNA reads as TGTGCCAGCTCACCGCCCAGTGGGAACACTGAAGCTTTCTTT. Amino acids: CASSPPSGNTEAFF.

This chain links TRBV6-1 with TRBJ1-3; a weak D match, TRBD1 (6 bases). Trimming removed 1 base at V and 1 base at J, with 14 bases between. The CDR3 loop spans 17 amino acids. Germline values: CDR1 MNHNS, CDR2 SASEGT. The CDR3 loop is CASSEGYGGASGNTIYF. Here the CDR3 DNA reads TGTGCCAGCAGTGAAGGATACGGGGGGGCATCTGGAAACACCATATATTTT.

The V and J genes are TRBV7-8 and TRBJ1-3; tentative D call: TRBD1 (5 bases). Germline V CDR1 and CDR2: SGHVS, FQNEAQ. Trimming pared 3 bases from V and 4 bases from J, leaving 22 bases between. CDR3 length: 18 amino acids. In nucleotides, the CDR3 is TGTGCCAGCAGCTTTCGTTGGCGACAGACCCTCGAAGGAAACACCATATATTTT. Encoded protein: CASSFRWRQTLEGNTIYF.

The V and J genes are TRBV18 and TRBJ1-1; 8 bases agree with TRBD1. J lost 11 bases, V lost 3 bases, and 5 bases had no gene match. The length of the CDR3 is 12 residues. CDR1 and CDR2 from the germline V gene are KGHSH and LQKENI. CDR3 DNA sequence: TGTGCCAGCTCACCCGGACAGGGAGGGGCTTTCTTT. Protein: CASSPGQGGAFF.

This chain joins TRBV4-1 and TRBJ2-3, with no clear D. CDR3 length equals 16 residues. The germline V gene encodes CDR1 MGHRA and CDR2 YSYEKL. The germline V and J ends were trimmed by 4 bases and 1 base, with 15 bases remaining between them. CDR3 coding DNA: TGCGCCAGCAGCCCTAATTCCCCCCGGGGCACAGATACGCAGTATTTT. Its protein is CASSPNSPRGTDTQYF.

J is TRBJ2-2 and V is TRBV12-3 or TRBV12-4; D possibly corresponds to TRBD1 (6 bases). The CDR3 sequence is 12 residues long. The V and J ends lost 8 bases and 6 bases respectively, with 10 bases between them. CDR3 region: CASLRGSGELFF. CDR3 sequence (DNA): TGTGCCAGCCTCAGGGGTTCCGGGGAGCTGTTTTTT.

V gene TRBV6-5 combines with J gene TRBJ1-2; no clear D gene. There are 13 residues in the CDR3. V dropped 0 bases and J dropped 4 bases, with 6 bases sitting between them. Per the germline V gene, CDR1 is MNHEY and CDR2 is SVGAGI. Here the CDR3 reads CASSYSGSYGYTF. CDR3 nucleotide sequence: TGTGCCAGCAGTTACTCCGGGTCCTATGGCTACACCTTC.

The chain uses TRBV5-6 and TRBJ2-1, with 9 bases aligning to TRBD1. Trimming at V came to 3 bases and at J to 9 bases, leaving 7 bases not matched to a gene. This CDR3 is 14 amino acids long. From germline, CDR1 is SGHDT and CDR2 YYEEEE. The CDR3 DNA sequence: TGTGCCAGCAGCTCGGGACAGGGTGATGGTGAGCAGTTCTTC. Amino acids: CASSSGQGDGEQFF.